This TCR beta chain is drawn from a study of T cells in Graves' hyperthyroidism and ophthalmopathy. There were TCR beta CDR3 regions amplified from RNA transcripts. An initial round of RT-PCR targeting the TCR CDR3 relied on the HTBI primer set. TCRdb passed the multiplex PCR reads through MiXCR, listing each CDR3 protein once. The data show hundreds of thousands of distinct CDR3 sequences, 11% to 15% seen once. V was clipped by 9 bases and J by 3 bases; unmatched bases: 7. From germline, CDR1 is MNHNS and CDR2 SASEGT. The CDR3 is 14 amino acids. PBMCs were derived from roughly 10 ml fresh peripheral blood. This clonotype was counted many times.

The chain combines TRBV6-1 with TRBJ2-1; the match to TRBD2 covers 8 bases. Sequenced material: blood. This receptor was obtained from a woman aged 18-30 years with Graves' hyperthyroidism. CDR3 in amino acids: CASASGSLYNEQFF. The DNA for the CDR3 is TGTGCCAGTGCGAGCGGGAGTCTCTACAATGAGCAGTTCTTC.